One sample yielded the 7 T cell receptor beta chains listed below, sequenced in a study of liver allograft versus peripheral blood T cells. Background on the study: A comparison was made between T cell receptor repertoires in transplanted livers and those in recipients' peripheral blood.

MiXCR was run by TCRdb on the reads, yielding one entry per CDR3 protein. The sample holds around 16,000 distinct CDR3 sequences, under 25% seen once. The receptors were sampled from a human patient who had a liver transplant. Some T cells may be the graft donor's.

This clonotype came up a few times. This chain connects TRBV9 to TRBJ1-2; D ambiguous. CDR1 and CDR2 from the germline V gene are SGDLS and YYNGEE. Trimming left V 3 bases short and J 8 bases short, with 26 bases between. This CDR3 spans 17 amino acids. In DNA form, the CDR3 reads TGTGCCAGCAGCGGAGACCTTTCGGGCTTCCCCTTCTGGGGCTACACCTTC. As protein: CASSGDLSGFPFWGYTF.

CDR3 DNA sequence: TGTGCCAGTAGTCGTGGACAGATCACAGATACGCAGTATTTT. Protein sequence: CASSRGQITDTQYF. The V and J genes are TRBV19 and TRBJ2-3; possibly TRBD1 for D (6 bases). From germline, CDR1 is LNHDA and CDR2 SQIVND (reference sequence). This CDR3 contains 14 residues. Deletions cut 5 bases from V and 2 bases from J, with 11 bases between.

In this sample, this clonotype turned up a few times. The V call is TRBV15, the J call TRBJ1-5, with no clear D. Looked up from germline, CDR1 is LNHNV and CDR2 is YYDKDF (reference sequence). The CDR3 length is 14 residues. Trimming removed 5 bases at V and 1 base at J, with 9 bases between. CDR3 nucleotide sequence: TGTGCCACCAGCTCGGGAGAGAGCAATCAGCCCCAGCATTTT. It encodes CATSSGESNQPQHF.

The chain links TRBV5-6 to TRBJ2-7, with 9 bases fitting TRBD1. Trimming at V came to 4 bases and at J to 2 bases, leaving 1 base not matched to a gene. Germline lookup yields CDR1 SGHDT and CDR2 YYEEEE. The CDR3 loop spans 13 amino acids. The CDR3 reads CASSRQGAYEQYF. The CDR3 bases are TGTGCCAGCAGCCGACAGGGGGCCTACGAGCAGTACTTC. Together with reference TRBV5-6 and TRBJ2-7, the CDR3 gives the full variable domain: DAGVTQSPTHLIKTRGQQVTLRCSPKSGHDTVSWYQQALGQGPQFIFQYYEEEERQRGNFPDRFSGHQFPNYSSELNVNALLLGDSALYLCASSRQGAYEQYFGPGTRLTVT.

This clonotype qualifies as medium-sized. V gene TRBV27 combines with J gene TRBJ2-2; D remains ambiguous. Per germline, CDR1 MNHEY and CDR2 SMNVEV (reference sequence). The length of the CDR3 is 12 residues. V lost 9 bases and J 7 bases, leaving 12 bases between the germline ends. CDR3 DNA: TGTGCCAGTCGTCGACGTGACGGGGAGCTGTTTTTT. It codes for CASRRRDGELFF.

This clonotype was seen more than once but under ten times. The J gene is TRBJ2-7, the V gene TRBV28; 7 bases are a match to TRBD1. The germline V gene encodes CDR1 MDHEN and CDR2 SYDVKM. Trimming cost V 0 bases and J 5 bases; bases outside gene matches: 4. This CDR3 comprises 14 residues. CDR3 bases: TGTGCCAGCAGTTTATGGGCACAGGGGCACGAGCAGTACTTC. Amino acids: CASSLWAQGHEQYF.

This clonotype qualifies as medium-sized. This chain links TRBV7-2 with TRBJ1-2; D ambiguous. This CDR3 comprises 14 residues. Per germline, CDR1 SGHTA and CDR2 FQGNSA. The V gene lost 7 bases and the J gene lost 2 bases, with 14 bases spanning the gap. CDR3 nucleotide sequence: TGTGCCAGCACCTCCCCCGCGGGGAACTATGGCTACACCTTC. Amino acid sequence: CASTSPAGNYGYTF.